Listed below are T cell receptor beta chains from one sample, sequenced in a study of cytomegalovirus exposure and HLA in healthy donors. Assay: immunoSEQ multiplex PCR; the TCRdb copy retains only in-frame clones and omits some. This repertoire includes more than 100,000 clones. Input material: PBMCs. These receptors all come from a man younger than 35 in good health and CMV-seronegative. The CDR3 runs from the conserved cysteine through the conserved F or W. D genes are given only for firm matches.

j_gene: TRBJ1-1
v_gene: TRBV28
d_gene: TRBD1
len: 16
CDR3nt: TGTGCCAGCAGTTTGGGACAGGCCTTTAGGAACACTGAAGCTTTCTTT
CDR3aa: CASSLGQAFRNTEAFF

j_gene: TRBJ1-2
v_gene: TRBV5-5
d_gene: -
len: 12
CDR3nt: TGTGCCAGCAGCTTGAACGGGAATGGCTACACCTTC
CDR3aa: CASSLNGNGYTF

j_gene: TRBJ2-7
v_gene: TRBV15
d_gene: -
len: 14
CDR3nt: TGTGCCACCAGCAGAGGAAGGGGCTTTCGAGAGCAGTACTTC
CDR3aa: CATSRGRGFREQYF

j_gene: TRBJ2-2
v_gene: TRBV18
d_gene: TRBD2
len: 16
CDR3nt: TGTGCCAGCTCGCCCCTAGCGGCCGCGAACACCGGGGAGCTGTTTTTT
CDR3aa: CASSPLAAANTGELFF

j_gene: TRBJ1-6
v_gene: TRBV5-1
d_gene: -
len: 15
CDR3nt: TGCGCCAGCAGCTTGGAATCAGCGGGGAATTCACCCCTCCACTTT
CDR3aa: CASSLESAGNSPLHF

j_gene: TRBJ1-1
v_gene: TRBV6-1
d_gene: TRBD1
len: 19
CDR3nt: TGTGCCAGCAGTGAAATGGGGACAGGGGGCGCGGGGAATGTCGCTGAAGCTTTCTTT
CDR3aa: CASSEMGTGGAGNVAEAFF

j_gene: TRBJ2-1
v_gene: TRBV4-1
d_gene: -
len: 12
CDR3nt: TGCGCTTCGGGAGTTTCCTACAATGAGCAGTTCTTC
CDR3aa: CASGVSYNEQFF

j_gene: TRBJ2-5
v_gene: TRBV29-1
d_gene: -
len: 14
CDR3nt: TGCAGCGTTGATGGGGGGGGGCGGCTCGAGACCCAGTACTTC
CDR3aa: CSVDGGGRLETQYF

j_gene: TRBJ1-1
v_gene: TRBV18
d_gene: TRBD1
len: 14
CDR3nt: TGTGCCAGCTCACCAAGAGGGGGCGGCACTGAAGCTTTCTTT
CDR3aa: CASSPRGGGTEAFF

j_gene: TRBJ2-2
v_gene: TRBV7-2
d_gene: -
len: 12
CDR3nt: TGTGCCAGCAGACTAGAGGGCGGGGAGCTGTTTTTT
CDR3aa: CASRLEGGELFF

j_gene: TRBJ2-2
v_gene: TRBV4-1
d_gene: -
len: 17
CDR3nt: TGCGCCAGCAGTAAAGAGCGGAGCCGAGGGGGCACCGGGGAGCTGTTTTTT
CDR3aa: CASSKERSRGGTGELFF

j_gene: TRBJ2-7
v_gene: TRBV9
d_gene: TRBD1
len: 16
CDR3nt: TGTGCCAGCAGCGCCCCCGGGACAGGGCCCTCCTACGAGCAGTACTTC
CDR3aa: CASSAPGTGPSYEQYF

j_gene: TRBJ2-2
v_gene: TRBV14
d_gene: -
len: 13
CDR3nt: TGTGCCAGCAGCCAAGCGGTGGCCGGGGAGCTGTTTTTT
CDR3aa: CASSQAVAGELFF

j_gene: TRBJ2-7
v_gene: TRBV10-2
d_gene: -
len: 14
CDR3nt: TGCGCCAGCAGCGAGACAGGTGAATCCGACGAGCAGTACTTC
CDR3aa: CASSETGESDEQYF

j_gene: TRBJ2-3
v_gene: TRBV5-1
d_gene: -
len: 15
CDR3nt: TGCGCCAGCAGCCCAGAGGACTGGGGCACAGATACGCAGTATTTT
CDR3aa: CASSPEDWGTDTQYF

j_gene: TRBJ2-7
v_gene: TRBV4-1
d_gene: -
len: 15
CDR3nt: TGCGCCTCCAGCCAAGGGGGGCGAGGGTCCTACGAGCAGTACTTC
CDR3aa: CASSQGGRGSYEQYF

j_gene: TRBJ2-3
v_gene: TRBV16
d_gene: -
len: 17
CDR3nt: TGTGCCAGCAGCCTTGGACGGGCGGGAAACCCGACAGATACGCAGTATTTT
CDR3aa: CASSLGRAGNPTDTQYF

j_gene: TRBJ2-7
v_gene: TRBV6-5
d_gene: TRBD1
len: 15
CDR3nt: TGTGCCAGCGCTACAATGGGACAGGGTAAAAACGAGCAGTACTTC
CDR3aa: CASATMGQGKNEQYF

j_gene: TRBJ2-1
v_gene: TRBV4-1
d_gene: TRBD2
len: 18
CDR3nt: TGCGCCAGCAGCCAAGATTCTCCCCGGACTAGCGGGAACAATGAGCAGTTCTTC
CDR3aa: CASSQDSPRTSGNNEQFF

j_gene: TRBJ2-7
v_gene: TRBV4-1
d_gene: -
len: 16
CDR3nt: TGCGCCAGCAGCCAAGCCCCTAGCGCGAGCTCCTACGAGCAGTACTTC
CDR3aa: CASSQAPSASSYEQYF

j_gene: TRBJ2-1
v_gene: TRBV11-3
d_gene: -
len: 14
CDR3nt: TGTGCCAGCAGCACGGGACACGGCCTTTGGGAGCAGTTCTTC
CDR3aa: CASSTGHGLWEQFF

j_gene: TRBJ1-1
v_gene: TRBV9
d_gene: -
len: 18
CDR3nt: TGTGCCAGCAGCGTAGACTCCAGAGGGGCACAGGGTGACACTGAAGCTTTCTTT
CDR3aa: CASSVDSRGAQGDTEAFF

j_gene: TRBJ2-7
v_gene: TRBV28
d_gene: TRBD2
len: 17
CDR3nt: TGTGCCAGCAGTGCCCCCGGGAGGAGCGGGGGAGCCTACGAGCAGTACTTC
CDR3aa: CASSAPGRSGGAYEQYF

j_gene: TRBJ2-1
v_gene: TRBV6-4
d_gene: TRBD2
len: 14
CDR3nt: TGTGCCAGCAGTGATAGCGGGAGGGGCAATGAGCAGTTCTTC
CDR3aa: CASSDSGRGNEQFF

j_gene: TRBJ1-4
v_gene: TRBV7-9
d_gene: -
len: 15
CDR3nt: TGTGCCAGCAGCTTTGTCGGGGGGGCTAATGAAAAACTGTTTTTT
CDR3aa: CASSFVGGANEKLFF

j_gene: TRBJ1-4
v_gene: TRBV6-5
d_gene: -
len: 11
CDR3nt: TGTGCCAGCAGTTACGGCGAAAAACTGTTTTTT
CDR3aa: CASSYGEKLFF